The following is a T cell receptor (beta chain) sequence with its context. Its antigen remains unidentified. The data are from a study of OX40 agonist ivuxolimab in advanced cancers. The study, taken as a whole, reports: Doses of 0.1 to 3.0 mg/kg were accompanied by clonal expansion of CD4+ and CD8+ blood T cells by week 6. In a subset of nonresponders, normalized T-cell clonal expansion was also low.

CDR1 and CDR2 from the germline V gene are SGHRS and YFSETQ. There are 17 residues in the CDR3. Trimming left V 3 bases short and J 0 bases short, with 18 bases between. Assay: immunoSEQ multiplex PCR; the TCRdb copy retains only in-frame clones and omits some. The sample includes about 19,000 clones, 86% of them seen just once. Sequencing used CD4+ or CD8+ T cells sorted from blood, obtained in a trial of the OX40 agonist ivuxolimab. The clonotype was recovered from an adult with an advanced solid tumor such as melanoma, head and neck, liver or kidney cancer. The chain combines TRBV5-1 with TRBJ1-2; the D is unclear. CDR3 in DNA: TGCGCCAGCAGCTCGCCGAAAGACGGACGTCCTAACTATGGCTACACCTTC. Its translation: CASSSPKDGRPNYGYTF.